This T cell receptor (beta chain) was sequenced during a study of T cells expressing NK-cell markers. Study summary: Sequenced donors, eight in total, included seven who were HCMV-seropositive and one who was seronegative.

Germline assignment: CDR1 SQVTM and CDR2 ANQGSEA. This CDR3 region has 14 residues. No DNA is given; TCRdb re-called the 5' RACE reads and lists each CDR3 protein once. The ten most abundant clones cover 6% to 8% of a sample with about 450,000 distinct CDR3 sequences. General study findings and limits: What remained unclear was the HCMV specificity of expanded NKG2C+ T cell clones.

To note about this clonotype: The target antigen is unknown.

The chain is built from TRBV29-1 and TRBJ1-5. Sequenced input: blood T cells: a sorted CD56 or NKG2C T cell subset, CD4+ or CD8+ T cells, or bulk PBMC T cells (not recorded which). The source of this sequence is a woman aged 18-69 years in good health. CDR3 sequence: CSVLGGGPDQPQHF.